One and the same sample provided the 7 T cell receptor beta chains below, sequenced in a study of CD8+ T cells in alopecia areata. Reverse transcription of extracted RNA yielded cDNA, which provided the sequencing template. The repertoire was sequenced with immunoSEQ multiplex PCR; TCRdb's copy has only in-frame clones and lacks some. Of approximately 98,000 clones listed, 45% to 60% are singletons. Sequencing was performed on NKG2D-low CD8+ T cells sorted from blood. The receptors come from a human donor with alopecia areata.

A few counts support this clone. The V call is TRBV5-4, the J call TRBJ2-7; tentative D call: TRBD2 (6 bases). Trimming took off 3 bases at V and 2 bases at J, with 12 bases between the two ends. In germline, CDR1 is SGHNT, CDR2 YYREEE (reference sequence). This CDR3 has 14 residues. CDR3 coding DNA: TGTGCCAGCAGCTCAGGAGGGGAAACCTACGAGCAGTACTTC. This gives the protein CASSSGGETYEQYF.

The DNA of the CDR3 is TGTGCCAGCAGCCATCTTCGGGGAAATGAGCAGTTCTTC. Translating it yields CASSHLRGNEQFF. V and J are TRBV14 and TRBJ2-1; D possibly corresponds to TRBD2 (5 bases). The CDR3 has 13 amino acids. Per the germline V gene, CDR1 is SGHDN and CDR2 is FVKESK. V lost 3 bases and J lost 7, with 10 bases in between.

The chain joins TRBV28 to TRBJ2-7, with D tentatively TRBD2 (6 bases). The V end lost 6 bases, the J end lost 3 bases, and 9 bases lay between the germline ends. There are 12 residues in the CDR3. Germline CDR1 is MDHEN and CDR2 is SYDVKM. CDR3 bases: TGTGCCAGCAGGGCCGGGAGCTACGAGCAGTACTTC. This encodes CASRAGSYEQYF. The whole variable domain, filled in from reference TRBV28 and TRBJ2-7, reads DVKVTQSSRYLVKRTGEKVFLECVQDMDHENMFWYRQDPGLGLRLIYFSYDVKMKEKGDIPEGYSVSREKKERFSLILESASTNQTSMYLCASRAGSYEQYFGPGTRLTVT.

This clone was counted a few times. The CDR3 nucleotides are TGCAGCGTTGGACGGGAGGGCCGGGGAGAGACCCAGTACTTC. Translation: CSVGREGRGETQYF. The chain links TRBV29-1 to TRBJ2-5, with TRBD2 identical over 8 bases. The CDR3 is 14 residues long. With 4 bases clipped from V and 4 bases from J, the junction kept 8 bases outside the gene matches. CDR1 is SQVTM, CDR2 ANQGSEA, per germline.

CDR3 loop: CASSETSGPSGANVLTF. The CDR3 DNA reads TGTGCCAGCAGCGAGACTAGCGGGCCGTCTGGGGCCAACGTCCTGACTTTC. The chain recombines TRBV9 with TRBJ2-6; 10 bases line up with TRBD2. CDR3 length: 17 amino acids. Germline V CDR1 and CDR2: SGDLS, YYNGEE. Trimming took 3 bases from V and 1 from J; bases not matched to a gene: 4.

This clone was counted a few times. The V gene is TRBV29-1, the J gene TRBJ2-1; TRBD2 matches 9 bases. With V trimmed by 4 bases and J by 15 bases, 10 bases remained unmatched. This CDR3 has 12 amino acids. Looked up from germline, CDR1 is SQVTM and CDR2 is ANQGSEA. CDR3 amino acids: CSVGGREGLSFF. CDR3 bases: TGCAGCGTTGGAGGGCGGGAGGGCCTTTCGTTCTTC.

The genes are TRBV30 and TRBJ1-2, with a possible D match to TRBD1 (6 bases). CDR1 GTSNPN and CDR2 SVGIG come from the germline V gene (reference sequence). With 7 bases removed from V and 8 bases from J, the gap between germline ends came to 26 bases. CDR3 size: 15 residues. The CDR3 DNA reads TGTGCCTCTAACCTGGGGGCGTGGAGGAGAGGGGGCTACACCTTC. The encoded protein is CASNLGAWRRGGYTF.